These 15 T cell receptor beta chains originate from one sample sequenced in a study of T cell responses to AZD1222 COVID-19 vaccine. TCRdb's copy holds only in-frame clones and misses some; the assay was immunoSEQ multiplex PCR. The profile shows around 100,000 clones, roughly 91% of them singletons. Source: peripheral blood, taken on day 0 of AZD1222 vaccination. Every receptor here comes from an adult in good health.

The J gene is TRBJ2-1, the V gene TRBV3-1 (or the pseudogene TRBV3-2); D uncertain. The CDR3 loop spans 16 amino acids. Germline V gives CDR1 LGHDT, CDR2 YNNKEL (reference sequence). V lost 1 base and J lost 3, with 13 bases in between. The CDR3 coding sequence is TGTGCCAGCAGCCAAGTGGGTAGTTCCGTCTACAATGAGCAGTTCTTC. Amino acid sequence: CASSQVGSSVYNEQFF.

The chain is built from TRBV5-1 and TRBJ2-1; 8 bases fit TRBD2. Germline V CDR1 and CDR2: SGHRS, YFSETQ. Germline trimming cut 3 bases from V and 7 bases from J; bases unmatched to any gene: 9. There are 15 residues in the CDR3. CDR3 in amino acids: CASSSGGAGVNEQFF. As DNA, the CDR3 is TGCGCCAGCAGCTCGGGCGGAGCGGGAGTAAATGAGCAGTTCTTC.

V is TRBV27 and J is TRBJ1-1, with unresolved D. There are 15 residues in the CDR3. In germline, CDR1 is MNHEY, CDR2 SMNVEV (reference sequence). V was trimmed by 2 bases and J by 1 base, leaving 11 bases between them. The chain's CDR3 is CASSLKLGGNTEAFF. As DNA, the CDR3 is TGTGCCAGCAGTTTAAAGTTAGGAGGGAACACTGAAGCTTTCTTT.

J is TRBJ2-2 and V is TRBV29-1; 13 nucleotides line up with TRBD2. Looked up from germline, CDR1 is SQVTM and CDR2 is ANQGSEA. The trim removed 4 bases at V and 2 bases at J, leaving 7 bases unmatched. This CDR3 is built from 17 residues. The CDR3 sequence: CSVAGLAGALNTGELFF. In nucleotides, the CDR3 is TGCAGCGTTGCCGGACTAGCGGGAGCTCTAAACACCGGGGAGCTGTTTTTT.

The CDR3 here is CASSQIGQPQHF. Here the CDR3 DNA reads TGTGCCAGCAGCCAAATTGGACAGCCCCAGCATTTT. The chain carries TRBV3-1 (or the pseudogene TRBV3-2) and TRBJ1-5, with D unclear. Germline assignment: CDR1 LGHDT and CDR2 YNNKEL (reference sequence). This CDR3 has 12 amino acids. With 2 bases removed from V and 7 bases from J, the gap between germline ends came to 6 bases.

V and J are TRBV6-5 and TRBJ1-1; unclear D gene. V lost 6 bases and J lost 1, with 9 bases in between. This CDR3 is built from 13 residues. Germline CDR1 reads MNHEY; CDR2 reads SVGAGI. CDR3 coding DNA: TGTGCCAGCAGGGCGGGTAGGAACACTGAAGCTTTCTTT. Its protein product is CASRAGRNTEAFF.

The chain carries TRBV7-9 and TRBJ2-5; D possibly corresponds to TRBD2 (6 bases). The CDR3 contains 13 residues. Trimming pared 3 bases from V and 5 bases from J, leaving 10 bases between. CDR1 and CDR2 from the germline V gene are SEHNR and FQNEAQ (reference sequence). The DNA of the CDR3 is TGTGCCAGCAGCTTCGGAGGGCGGGAGACCCAGTACTTC. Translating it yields CASSFGGRETQYF.

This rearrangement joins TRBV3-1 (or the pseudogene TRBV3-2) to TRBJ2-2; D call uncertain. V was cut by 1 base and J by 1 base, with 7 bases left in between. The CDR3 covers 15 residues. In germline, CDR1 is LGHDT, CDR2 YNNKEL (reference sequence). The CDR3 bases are TGTGCCAGCAGCCAAGCCCCCCAGAACACCGGGGAGCTGTTTTTT. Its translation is CASSQAPQNTGELFF.

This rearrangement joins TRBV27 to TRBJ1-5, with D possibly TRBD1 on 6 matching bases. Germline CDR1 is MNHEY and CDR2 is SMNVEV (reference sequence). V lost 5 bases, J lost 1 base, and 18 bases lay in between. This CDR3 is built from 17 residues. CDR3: CASSPLTGKGSNQPQHF. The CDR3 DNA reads TGTGCCAGCAGTCCACTAACAGGGAAGGGAAGCAATCAGCCCCAGCATTTT.

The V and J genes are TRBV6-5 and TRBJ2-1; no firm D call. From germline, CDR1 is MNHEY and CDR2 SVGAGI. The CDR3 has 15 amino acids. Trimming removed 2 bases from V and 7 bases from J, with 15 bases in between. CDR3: CASSYIPEGRNEQFF. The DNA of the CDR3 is TGTGCCAGCAGTTACATACCCGAAGGACGGAATGAGCAGTTCTTC.

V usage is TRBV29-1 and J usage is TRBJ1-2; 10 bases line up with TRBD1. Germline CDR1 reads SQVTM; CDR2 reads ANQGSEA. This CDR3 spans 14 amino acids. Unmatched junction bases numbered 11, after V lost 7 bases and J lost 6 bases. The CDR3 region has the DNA TGCAGCGCCTCCATTACAGGGACAGGGGATGGCTACACCTTC. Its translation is CSASITGTGDGYTF.

CDR3 DNA sequence: TGCGCCAGCAGCTCGACTAGCGGGAGTGGGGAGCAGTTCTTC. It yields the protein CASSSTSGSGEQFF. The V gene is TRBV5-1, the J gene TRBJ2-1; 12 nucleotides agree with TRBD2. The V gene end was trimmed by 3 bases and the J gene end by 10 bases; junction bases not matched to a gene: 5. This CDR3 has 14 amino acids. Germline V gives CDR1 SGHRS, CDR2 YFSETQ.

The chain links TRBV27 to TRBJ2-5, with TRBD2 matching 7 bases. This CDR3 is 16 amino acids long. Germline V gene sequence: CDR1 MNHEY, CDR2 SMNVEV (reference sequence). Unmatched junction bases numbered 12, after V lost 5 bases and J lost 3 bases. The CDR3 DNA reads TGTGCCAGCAGTCCCTCTAGCGGAGAAACCGAAGAGACCCAGTACTTC. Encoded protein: CASSPSSGETEETQYF.

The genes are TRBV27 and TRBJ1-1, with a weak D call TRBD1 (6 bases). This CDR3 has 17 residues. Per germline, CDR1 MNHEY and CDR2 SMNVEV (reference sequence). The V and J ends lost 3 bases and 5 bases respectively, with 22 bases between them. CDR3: CASSLLPGARFRTEAFF. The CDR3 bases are TGTGCCAGCAGTTTGCTCCCGGGGGCTCGGTTTAGGACTGAAGCTTTCTTT.

Here the CDR3 DNA reads TGTGCCAGTAGTCCCGGGAGGGGCAATCAGCCCCAGCATTTT. Its translation is CASSPGRGNQPQHF. The V gene is TRBV19, the J gene TRBJ1-5; D unclear. The CDR3 sequence is 14 residues long. Per the germline V gene, CDR1 is LNHDA and CDR2 is SQIVND (reference sequence). With 5 bases removed from V and 2 bases from J, the gap between germline ends came to 10 bases.